These 32 T cell receptor beta chains came from one sample sequenced in a study of T cell repertoires in cytomegalovirus infection. A single record per CDR3 protein comes from TCRdb applying MiXCR to the reads. The repertoire holds around 260,000 distinct CDR3 sequences, with around 9% as singletons. The sample taken for sequencing was PBMCs. The receptors were sampled from a human donor in good health (CMV status not recorded). Some clones in this sample may be carry-over from other donors' samples.

The J gene is TRBJ1-2, the V gene TRBV12-3 or TRBV12-4, with 9 bases lining up with TRBD1. J gave up 8 bases and V 5 bases, and 6 bases lay outside the gene matches. CDR3 length: 13 residues. The chain's CDR3 is CASSGTGTGGYTF. As DNA, the CDR3 is TGTGCCAGCAGTGGGACCGGGACAGGGGGCTACACCTTC.

The chain carries TRBV18 and TRBJ2-7, with D possibly matching TRBD1 (6 bases). Germline V lookup: CDR1 KGHSH, CDR2 LQKENI. V was trimmed by 2 bases and J by 9 bases, leaving 17 bases between them. The CDR3 sequence is 14 residues long. CDR3 sequence reads: CASSPFNRDAWQYF. CDR3 nucleotide sequence: TGTGCCAGCTCACCATTTAACAGGGACGCCTGGCAGTACTTC.

This clonotype was recorded at least ten times. The chain carries TRBV6-2 or TRBV6-3 and TRBJ2-1, with TRBD2 matching over 9 bases. In germline, CDR1 is MNHEY, CDR2 SVGEGT. This CDR3 comprises 19 residues. V dropped 2 bases and J dropped 8; count of bases not matched to a gene: 19. The CDR3, as DNA: TGTGCCAGCAGTTACCCAAAATGGGGGGCGGGAGGGCATCCGGATGAGCAGTTCTTC. Protein sequence: CASSYPKWGAGGHPDEQFF.

This clonotype was counted ten times or more. V usage is TRBV7-2 and J usage is TRBJ2-1; TRBD2 aligns across 16 bases. The CDR3 loop spans 20 amino acids. Germline lookup yields CDR1 SGHTA and CDR2 FQGNSA. V lost 2 bases and J lost 0; bases outside the gene matches: 7. The CDR3 spells CASSLLGTSGRGFSYNEQFF. CDR3 nucleotides: TGTGCCAGCAGCTTATTGGGGACTAGCGGGAGGGGTTTCTCCTACAATGAGCAGTTCTTC.

V gene TRBV5-1 combines with J gene TRBJ1-1; no clear D gene. Trimming took 4 bases from V and 1 from J, leaving 20 bases between them. CDR1 and CDR2 from the germline V gene are SGHRS and YFSETQ. The CDR3 length is 17 residues. CDR3 sequence reads: CASSPTVRRVANTEAFF. Here the CDR3 DNA reads TGCGCCAGCAGCCCAACCGTCCGGAGGGTGGCGAACACTGAAGCTTTCTTT.

The table lists this clonotype with a few counts. The rearrangement uses TRBV7-9 and TRBJ2-5; D tentatively reads TRBD1 or TRBD2 (5 bases each). V was shortened by 3 bases and J by 4 bases, with 21 bases between the two germline ends. The CDR3 sequence is 17 residues long. Germline V lookup: CDR1 SEHNR, CDR2 FQNEAQ (reference sequence). In nucleotides, the CDR3 is TGTGCCAGCAGCTTGGGGGTGACGGAAACCACTGGAGAGACCCAGTACTTC. Its translation: CASSLGVTETTGETQYF.

Ten or more counts support this clonotype. The chain carries TRBV15 and TRBJ1-5; D may be TRBD1 (6 bases). Germline loops: CDR1 LNHNV, CDR2 YYDKDF (reference sequence). This CDR3 has 13 amino acids. Trimming cost V 5 bases and J 4 bases, with 9 bases left between them. CDR3 nucleotide sequence: TGTGCCACCAGCTTGGGGGCTAATCAGCCCCAGCATTTT. It codes for CATSLGANQPQHF.

This clonotype was recorded many times. The rearrangement joins TRBV2 to TRBJ1-5; D might be TRBD1 (6 bases). The V end was cut by 1 base, the J end by 7 bases, with 17 bases between. Germline V gives CDR1 SNHLY, CDR2 FYNNEI. The CDR3 spans 16 residues. In nucleotides, the CDR3 is TGTGCCAGCAGTGAAGGGCCAGCAAGGGGGGGCCAGCCCCAGCATTTT. This codes for CASSEGPARGGQPQHF.

In its sample, this clonotype was seen many times. The gene calls are TRBV7-2 and TRBJ1-6; D is unresolved. Germline CDR1 SGHTA, CDR2 FQGNSA. Between the trimmed V and J ends, which lost 5 bases and 9 bases, there was a span of 17 bases. The CDR3 is 15 amino acids. The CDR3, as DNA: TGTGCCAGCAGCCCGAGGGCAACCTTGAGTTCACCCCTCCACTTT. This codes for CASSPRATLSSPLHF. The full variable domain, with the rest looked up from reference TRBV7-2 and TRBJ1-6, is GAGVSQSPSNKVTEKGKDVELRCDPISGHTALYWYRQSLGQGLEFLIYFQGNSAPDKSGLPSDRFSAERTGGSVSTLTIQRTQQEDSAVYLCASSPRATLSSPLHFGNGTRLTVT.

The gene calls are TRBV20-1 and TRBJ2-4; 8 bases line up with TRBD2. The CDR3 runs to 15 residues. Germline V gene sequence: CDR1 DFQATT, CDR2 SNEGSKA (reference sequence). The J segment lost 7 bases and the V segment lost 5 bases, leaving 13 bases of the junction unmatched. CDR3 loop: CSARRTSGGGNIQYF. The CDR3, as DNA: TGCAGTGCTCGTCGAACTAGCGGTGGGGGGAACATTCAGTACTTC.

This clonotype has a handful of counts. The chain is built from TRBV6-2 or TRBV6-3 and TRBJ2-2; 8 nucleotides align to TRBD2. Germline V gives CDR1 MNHEY, CDR2 SVGEGT. The junction had 4 bases not matched to a gene; V was cut back by 2 bases and J by 5 bases. This CDR3 spans 15 amino acids. The CDR3 region is CASSYDSSGTGELFF. As DNA, the CDR3 is TGTGCCAGCAGTTACGATTCTAGCGGGACCGGGGAGCTGTTTTTT.

The chain links TRBV5-1 to TRBJ1-1; 8 positions agree with TRBD1. V was clipped by 5 bases and J by 5 bases; unmatched bases: 5. Germline CDR1 is SGHRS and CDR2 is YFSETQ. CDR3 size: 13 residues. CDR3 sequence: CASRDRAGTEAFF. The CDR3 DNA reads TGCGCCAGCAGGGACAGGGCTGGAACTGAAGCTTTCTTT.

In this sample, this clonotype turned up many times. J is TRBJ2-1 and V is TRBV28; 7 bases match TRBD1. Germline CDR1 is MDHEN and CDR2 is SYDVKM. V trimming: 6 bases; J trimming: 7 bases; junction bases outside the gene matches: 9. The length of the CDR3 is 14 residues. The CDR3 DNA follows: TGTGCCAGCAGCAAACAGGGACAGATTAATGAGCAGTTCTTC. Protein sequence: CASSKQGQINEQFF.

About this clonotype itself: A much larger clone lies a single base off, so this may be a read error. The gene calls are TRBV9 and TRBJ1-1, with D unclear. Germline CDR1 reads SGDLS; CDR2 reads YYNGEE. The CDR3 loop spans 15 amino acids. This chain's CDR3 is CAGSASKGRHTEAFF. CDR3 nucleotide sequence: TGTGCCGGCAGCGCCAGCAAGGGCCGGCACACTGAAGCTTTCTTT.

This clonotype was picked up many times. This chain links TRBV7-8 with TRBJ2-1; D ambiguous. The CDR3 consists of 11 residues. V was cut by 3 bases and J by 9 bases, with 6 bases left in between. The germline V gene encodes CDR1 SGHVS and CDR2 FQNEAQ. In nucleotides, the CDR3 is TGTGCCAGCAGCTTTACGGGTGAGCAGTTCTTC. Amino acid sequence: CASSFTGEQFF.

Ten or more counts support this clonotype. The V and J genes are TRBV28 and TRBJ1-6; perhaps TRBD1 as D (5 bases). Germline V gene sequence: CDR1 MDHEN, CDR2 SYDVKM. Trimming cost V 6 bases and J 4 bases, with 10 bases left between them. The CDR3 is 14 amino acids. As DNA, the CDR3 is TGTGCCAGCAGGATGGGGCTATATAATTCACCCCTCCACTTT. Protein product: CASRMGLYNSPLHF.

This clonotype was observed a few times. The chain uses TRBV7-9 and TRBJ2-1; 10 nucleotides match TRBD1. Germline V CDR1 and CDR2: SEHNR, FQNEAQ (reference sequence). Trimming cost V 7 bases and J 4 bases; bases outside gene matches: 10. The CDR3 is 16 amino acids. CDR3 protein: CASKLRWTGGYNEQFF. The CDR3 DNA sequence: TGTGCCAGCAAGCTTAGGTGGACAGGGGGATACAATGAGCAGTTCTTC. The full variable domain, in which reference TRBV7-9 and TRBJ2-1 provide the parts outside the CDR3, is DTGVSQNPRHKITKRGQNVTFRCDPISEHNRLYWYRQTLGQGPEFLTYFQNEAQLEKSRLLSDRFSAERPKGSFSTLEIQRTEQGDSAMYLCASKLRWTGGYNEQFFGPGTRLTVL.

A remark on this clonotype: This sequence may be a read error, since a much larger clone differs from it by one base. The chain links TRBV7-2 to TRBJ2-7, with 7 bases identical to TRBD1. Losses at the gene ends were 5 bases for V and 3 bases for J; bases not matched to a gene: 4. The CDR3 has 13 amino acids. CDR1 is SGHTA, CDR2 FQGNSA, per germline. DNA of the CDR3: TGTACCAGCAGCAGACAGGGTGGCTACGAGCAGTACTTC. Its protein is CTSSRQGGYEQYF.

This chain connects TRBV2 to TRBJ2-4; TRBD2 matches 8 bases. The CDR3 consists of 14 residues. V gave up 8 bases and J gave up 5 bases; unmatched junction bases: 8. In germline, CDR1 is SNHLY, CDR2 FYNNEI. The CDR3 spells CASQFGGAENIQYF. DNA of the CDR3: TGTGCCAGCCAATTCGGGGGGGCCGAAAACATTCAGTACTTC.

This clonotype was seen ten or more times. This chain uses TRBV7-2 with TRBJ2-7, with 8 bases fitting TRBD2. The CDR3 covers 14 residues. Germline V CDR1 and CDR2: SGHTA, FQGNSA. Germline trimming cut 5 bases from V and 6 bases from J; bases unmatched to any gene: 9. The CDR3 sequence: CASSQILAVGEQYF. The CDR3, as DNA: TGTGCCAGCAGCCAAATACTAGCGGTCGGCGAGCAGTACTTC.

In this sample, this clonotype turned up many times. The chain carries TRBV20-1 and TRBJ2-5; D gene unclear. The V gene lost 1 base and the J gene lost 5 bases, with 5 bases spanning the gap. Germline V CDR1 and CDR2: DFQATT, SNEGSKA (reference sequence). The CDR3 is made up of 11 amino acids. The CDR3 DNA reads TGCAGTGCTAGAGCCTGGGAGACCCAGTACTTC. Amino acid sequence: CSARAWETQYF.

J is TRBJ1-1 and V is TRBV6-5, with a weak D call TRBD1 (6 bases). Germline-derived CDR1 and CDR2 are MNHEY and SVGAGI. V was trimmed by 7 bases and J by 3 bases, leaving 15 bases between them. This CDR3 has 14 residues. CDR3 loop: CASIQTGRYTEAFF. The CDR3 DNA reads TGTGCCAGCATCCAAACAGGGCGGTACACTGAAGCTTTCTTT.

The chain carries TRBV11-2 and TRBJ2-7; D gene uncertain. Germline V CDR1 and CDR2: SGHAT, FQNNGV. V shed 5 bases and J shed 6 bases, with 8 bases lying between them. The CDR3 sequence is 11 residues long. The CDR3 loop reads CASSPAAEQYF. CDR3 sequence (DNA): TGTGCCAGCAGCCCCGCCGCCGAGCAGTACTTC. The full variable domain, in which reference TRBV11-2 and TRBJ2-7 provide the parts outside the CDR3, is EAGVAQSPRYKIIEKRQSVAFWCNPISGHATLYWYQQILGQGPKLLIQFQNNGVVDDSQLPKDRFSAERLKGVDSTLKIQPAKLEDSAVYLCASSPAAEQYFGPGTRLTVT.

This clonotype was detected many times. This sequence joins TRBV7-8 and TRBJ2-3, with unresolved D. V gave up 8 bases and J gave up 2 bases, with 14 bases separating them. In germline, CDR1 is SGHVS, CDR2 FQNEAQ. The CDR3 covers 14 residues. In DNA, the CDR3 is TGTGCCAGCTCCACAGAACCCCTCACAGATACGCAGTATTTT. Its protein product is CASSTEPLTDTQYF.

This clonotype was counted ten times or more. This chain uses TRBV6-8 with TRBJ2-1, with D possibly TRBD2 on 6 matching bases. The V end lost 4 bases, the J end lost 6 bases, and 22 bases lay between the germline ends. Germline lookup yields CDR1 MNHGY and CDR2 SAAAGT. The CDR3 extends over 17 amino acids. The CDR3 region has the DNA TGTGCCAGCAGTTCCCTTAACGCGATAGCGGAGTTCAATGAGCAGTTCTTC. Translated: CASSSLNAIAEFNEQFF.

This clonotype was seen repeatedly, ten times or more. This chain joins TRBV12-3 or TRBV12-4 and TRBJ1-1, with no clear D. There are 13 residues in the CDR3. Trimming removed 0 bases from V and 9 bases from J, with 11 bases in between. In nucleotides, the CDR3 is TGTGCCAGCAGTTTAGCGTGGGTCCAGAAAGCTTTCTTT. Protein sequence: CASSLAWVQKAFF.

This clonotype was seen at least ten times. This chain uses TRBV7-8 with TRBJ2-7; TRBD1 agrees at 9 bases. CDR1 and CDR2 from the germline V gene are SGHVS and FQNEAQ. The ends lost 5 bases at V and 3 bases at J; junction bases unmatched: 8. This CDR3 is 15 amino acids long. The CDR3 protein is CASSQTLGQGYEQYF. The CDR3, as DNA: TGTGCCAGCAGCCAGACCCTGGGACAGGGCTACGAGCAGTACTTC.

About this clonotype itself: Because the CDR3 is missing its conserved closing phenylalanine or tryptophan, this is likely a read error. The DNA is left out, because the CDR3 cannot be placed on it with certainty; the CDR3 is given as TCRdb lists it. The genes are TRBV20-1 and TRBJ1-2; the DNA was not used to check the table's D call, TRBD1. The CDR3 is 11 amino acids long, termini counted. Germline lookup yields CDR1 DFQATT and CDR2 SNEGSKA (reference sequence). CDR3 residues: CSATNGRGAIP.

This clonotype has at least ten counts. The gene calls are TRBV19 and TRBJ1-5; tentative D call: TRBD1 (6 bases). From germline, CDR1 is LNHDA and CDR2 SQIVND (reference sequence). This CDR3 comprises 17 residues. V was cut by 6 bases and J by 0 bases, with 18 bases left in between. CDR3 sequence reads: CASSTTHRAYSNQPQHF. The CDR3 coding sequence is TGTGCCAGTAGCACCACCCACAGGGCTTATAGCAATCAGCCCCAGCATTTT.

This clonotype came up many times. This rearrangement joins TRBV19 to TRBJ1-5; D is unclear. This CDR3 has 15 amino acids. The germline V and J ends were trimmed by 2 bases and 1 base, with 9 bases remaining between them. Germline V lookup: CDR1 LNHDA, CDR2 SQIVND (reference sequence). CDR3 sequence (DNA): TGTGCCAGTAGTATAACGGTTGGAAGCAATCAGCCCCAGCATTTT. Its protein product is CASSITVGSNQPQHF.

This clonotype was counted at least ten times. This chain connects TRBV7-2 to TRBJ2-7, with 9 bases that match TRBD2. The CDR3 extends over 14 amino acids. Germline V gene data show CDR1 as SGHTA and CDR2 as FQGNSA. V lost 3 bases to trimming and J lost 3 bases; unmatched junction nucleotides: 3. The CDR3 loop reads CASSLASGNYEQYF. Written as DNA, the CDR3 is TGTGCCAGCAGCTTGGCTAGCGGGAACTACGAGCAGTACTTC. The entire variable domain, with the rest obtained from reference TRBV7-2 and TRBJ2-7, is as follows: GAGVSQSPSNKVTEKGKDVELRCDPISGHTALYWYRQSLGQGLEFLIYFQGNSAPDKSGLPSDRFSAERTGGSVSTLTIQRTQQEDSAVYLCASSLASGNYEQYFGPGTRLTVT.

This clonotype was observed a few times. The genes are TRBV30 and TRBJ1-3; no reliable D call. Trimming took off 3 bases at V and 4 bases at J, with 4 bases between the two ends. This CDR3 has 11 residues. The germline CDR1 and CDR2 sequences are GTSNPN and SVGIG (reference sequence). CDR3 protein: CAWRTGNTIYF. The CDR3 nucleotides are TGTGCCTGGAGGACGGGAAACACCATATATTTT.